This T cell receptor beta chain was retrieved from a study of blood T cell repertoires in COVID-19 (dated by TCRdb to the early 2020s). Broadly, across the study: Collaborator samples came from the United States, Italy and Spain and covered acute and convalescent phases of COVID-19. The samples were drawn from two sources: the first 160 participants of the ongoing ImmuneRACE study, and 950 to 1,500 subjects contributed by 6 global collaborators. Deeply sampled blood TCRbeta repertoires from subjects exposed to, actively infected with, or recovered from COVID-19 were included in the dataset. Nearly every sample came with metadata listing a de-identified subject ID, COVID-19 status, age in years and sex. HLA class I and class II types, where available, came from metadata supplied by the sample provider rather than from assay-based typing. The material from the prospective study consisted of cDNA or gDNA derived from T cells, B-cell-depleted T cells, or PBMCs. A freely available public database, intended as a resource for researchers studying the immune response to SARS-CoV-2, is where the repertoires were released.

Points the paper makes about the study in general: The quantity of clinical and demographic metadata differed by source and by participant and was supplied without curation.

In the prospective study, participants were roughly 18 to 89 years old, resided in fewer than 25 geographic areas of the United States, and were enrolled through a virtual design. Cohort assignment in the prospective study relied on participant-reported clinical history from a screening survey and a study questionnaire. ImmuneRACE Cohort 3 recovered participants were defined by two consecutive negative NP/OP PCR tests, healthcare professional clearance, or symptom resolution. Mobile phlebotomists in the prospective study collected whole blood, serum and a nasopharyngeal or oropharyngeal swab from every participant. Over a roughly 2-month period, participants in the prospective study had the option of providing additional blood draws and questionnaires. Blood samples from the prospective study were shipped frozen or at room temperature prior to DNA extraction. TCRbeta CDR3 regions were amplified from genomic DNA by means of the immunoSEQ Assay, a bias-controlled multiplex PCR. Turning to the authors' computational methods: The number of nucleated cells in each sample was estimated from the amplification of reference gene primers within the assay. To quantify the absolute abundance of each unique TCRbeta CDR3 rearrangement, sequence reads were collapsed and filtered. For each sample, productive Simpson clonality was calculated by taking the square root of Simpson's diversity index across productive rearrangements. TCRdb limited this immuneACCESS table to in-frame rearrangements with V and J called. A share of clones is missing; checked studies link under half to unresolved V genes, and the rest is unexplained. V and J calls and clone size are copied from that table; D and trimming were computed from the DNA. The sample table lists about 300,000 clones, 85% of them with a count of one. Roughly 2.5% of the sample is taken by the ten largest.

V trim: 4 bases; J trim: 2 bases; unmatched bases: 9. The germline V gene gives CDR1 as SNHLY and CDR2 as FYNNEI. Counted from cysteine to phenylalanine, this CDR3 has 17 amino acids. Kept here is only the CDR3 DNA, which spans 51 bases and is read in frame from base 1. Only a few counts were recorded for this clone. Its antigen is not yet known. Base qualities are not at hand, and no much larger clone is one base apart. Source material: PBMCs or T cells enriched from blood (not recorded which). The TCR comes from a woman between 50 and 59 years old who had recovered from COVID-19. The rearranged segments are TRBV2 and TRBJ1-5; 9 bases in the junction line up with TRBD1. The bases read TGTGCCAGCAGTGTTCAGACAGGGGGTAGAGGCAATCAGCCCCAGCATTTT. Its protein product is CASSVQTGGRGNQPQHF.